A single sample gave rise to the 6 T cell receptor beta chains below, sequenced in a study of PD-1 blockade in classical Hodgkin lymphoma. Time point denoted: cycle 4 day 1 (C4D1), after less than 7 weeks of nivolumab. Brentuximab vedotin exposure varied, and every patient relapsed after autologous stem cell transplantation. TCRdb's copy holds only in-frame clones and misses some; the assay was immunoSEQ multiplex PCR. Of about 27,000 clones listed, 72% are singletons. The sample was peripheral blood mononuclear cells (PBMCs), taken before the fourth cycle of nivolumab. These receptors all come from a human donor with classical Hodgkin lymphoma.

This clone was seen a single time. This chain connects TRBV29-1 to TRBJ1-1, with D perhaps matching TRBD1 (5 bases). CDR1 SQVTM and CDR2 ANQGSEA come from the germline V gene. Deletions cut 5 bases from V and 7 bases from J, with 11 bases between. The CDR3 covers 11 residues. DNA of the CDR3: TGCAGCGTTCGACAGTTCAGTGAAGCTTTCTTT. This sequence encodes CSVRQFSEAFF.

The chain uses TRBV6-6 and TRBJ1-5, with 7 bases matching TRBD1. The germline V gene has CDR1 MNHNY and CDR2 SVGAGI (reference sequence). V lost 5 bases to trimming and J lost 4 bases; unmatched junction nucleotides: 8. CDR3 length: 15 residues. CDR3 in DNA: TGTGCCAGCAGTGTGACAGGGAGACGAAATCAGCCCCAGCATTTT. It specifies CASSVTGRRNQPQHF.

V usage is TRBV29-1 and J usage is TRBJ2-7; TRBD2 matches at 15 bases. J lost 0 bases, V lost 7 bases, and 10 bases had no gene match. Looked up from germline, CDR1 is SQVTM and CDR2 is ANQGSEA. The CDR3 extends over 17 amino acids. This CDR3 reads CSARGTSGRTSSYEQYF. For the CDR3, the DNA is TGCAGCGCCCGAGGGACTAGCGGGAGGACGAGCTCCTACGAGCAGTACTTC.

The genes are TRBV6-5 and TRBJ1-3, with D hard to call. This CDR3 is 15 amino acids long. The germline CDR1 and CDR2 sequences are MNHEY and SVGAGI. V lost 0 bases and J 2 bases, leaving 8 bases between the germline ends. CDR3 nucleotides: TGTGCCAGCAGTTACTCTGCCCACCCTGGAAACACCATATATTTT. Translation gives CASSYSAHPGNTIYF.

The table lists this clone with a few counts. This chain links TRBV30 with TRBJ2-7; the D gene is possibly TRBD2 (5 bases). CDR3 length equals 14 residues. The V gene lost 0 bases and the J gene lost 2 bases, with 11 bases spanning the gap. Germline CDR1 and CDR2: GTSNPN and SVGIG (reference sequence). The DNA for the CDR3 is TGTGCCTGGAGTGTAGGACTCTTCACCTACGAGCAGTACTTC. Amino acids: CAWSVGLFTYEQYF.

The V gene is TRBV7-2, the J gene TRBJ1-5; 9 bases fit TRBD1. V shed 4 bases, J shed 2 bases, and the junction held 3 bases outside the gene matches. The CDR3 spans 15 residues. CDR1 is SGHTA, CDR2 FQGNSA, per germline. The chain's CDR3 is CASSSRTGGNQPQHF. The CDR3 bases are TGTGCCAGCAGCTCCCGGACAGGGGGCAATCAGCCCCAGCATTTT. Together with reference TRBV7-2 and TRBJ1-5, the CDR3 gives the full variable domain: GAGVSQSPSNKVTEKGKDVELRCDPISGHTALYWYRQSLGQGLEFLIYFQGNSAPDKSGLPSDRFSAERTGGSVSTLTIQRTQQEDSAVYLCASSSRTGGNQPQHFGDGTRLSIL.